Each of the 18 T cell receptor beta chains below was sequenced from the same sample in a study of blood T cell repertoires in COVID-19. Some clones are missing from TCRdb's copy, which holds only in-frame ones; the method was immunoSEQ multiplex PCR. The data contain about 160,000 clones, approximately 90% of them singletons. Sequenced: peripheral blood. These receptors were taken from a woman in her fifties or sixties who had recovered from COVID-19.

The chain employs TRBV7-2 and TRBJ2-7; D gene unclear. Germline lookup yields CDR1 SGHTA and CDR2 FQGNSA. The CDR3 totals 13 residues. The germline V and J ends were trimmed by 1 base and 2 bases, with 6 bases remaining between them. The DNA for the CDR3 is TGTGCCAGCAGCTTAGGCACAACCTACGAGCAGTACTTC. Translated: CASSLGTTYEQYF.

This chain joins TRBV27 and TRBJ1-1, with D perhaps TRBD1 (5 bases). This CDR3 spans 15 amino acids. CDR1 and CDR2 (germline): MNHEY, SMNVEV (reference sequence). Trimming removed 2 bases from V and 5 bases from J, with 15 bases in between. The CDR3 DNA reads as TGTGCCAGCAGTTTAAAGGGCCCCCCAGGGACTGAAGCTTTCTTT. It specifies CASSLKGPPGTEAFF.

The V call is TRBV10-3, the J call TRBJ2-3; 8 nucleotides agree with TRBD2. Unmatched junction bases numbered 11, after V lost 6 bases and J lost 3 bases. The CDR3 has 16 amino acids. The germline V gene has CDR1 ENHRY and CDR2 SYGVKD. Here the CDR3 DNA reads TGTGCCATCAGCGACACTAGCGGTGGATTAACAGATACGCAGTATTTT. Protein: CAISDTSGGLTDTQYF.

V usage is TRBV5-1 and J usage is TRBJ2-1; TRBD2 might be the D (7 bases). The ends were cut back, 4 bases at V and 0 bases at J, with 14 bases in the middle. The CDR3 contains 16 residues. Germline V gene data show CDR1 as SGHRS and CDR2 as YFSETQ. The CDR3 loop reads CASSNMAGASYNEQFF. The CDR3 region has the DNA TGCGCCAGCAGCAACATGGCGGGGGCCTCCTACAATGAGCAGTTCTTC.

The rearrangement links TRBV7-9 to TRBJ2-1; 7 positions agree with TRBD2. J was trimmed by 0 bases and V by 4 bases; bases with no gene match: 15. CDR1 and CDR2 (germline): SEHNR, FQNEAQ (reference sequence). The length of the CDR3 is 19 residues. The CDR3 loop reads CASSSPGPGGGFSYNEQFF. The CDR3 nucleotides are TGTGCCAGCAGCTCCCCGGGGCCCGGCGGGGGATTCTCCTACAATGAGCAGTTCTTC.

The chain recombines TRBV7-9 with TRBJ2-1; a weak D match, TRBD2 (6 bases). The germline gives CDR1 SEHNR, CDR2 FQNEAQ (reference sequence). Trimming removed 5 bases at V and 0 bases at J, with 11 bases between. This CDR3 comprises 15 residues. The CDR3 reads CASSTLGGSYNEQFF. The CDR3, as DNA: TGTGCCAGCAGCACCTTGGGGGGCTCCTACAATGAGCAGTTCTTC.

The gene calls are TRBV6-1 and TRBJ1-5; tentative D call: TRBD1 (6 bases). Germline V lookup: CDR1 MNHNS, CDR2 SASEGT. The CDR3 sequence is 16 residues long. Trimming took off 4 bases at V and 2 bases at J, with 15 bases between the two ends. Here the CDR3 DNA reads TGTGCCAGCAGTGGGGGGACACTCCAAGGCAATCAGCCCCAGCATTTT. This gives the protein CASSGGTLQGNQPQHF.

The count of this clone is one. The chain has TRBV24-1 and TRBJ2-7; 10 positions agree with TRBD1. Germline trimming cut 6 bases from V and 6 bases from J; bases unmatched to any gene: 7. The length of the CDR3 is 14 residues. Germline CDR1 and CDR2: KGHDR and SFDVKD. CDR3 sequence (DNA): TGTGCCACCAGTTCCCGGGACAGGGGTCGCGAGCAGTACTTC. This gives the protein CATSSRDRGREQYF.

This clone was detected only once. The rearrangement links TRBV6-6 to TRBJ2-3, with 11 bases that match TRBD2. The CDR3 covers 16 residues. Germline V gives CDR1 MNHNY, CDR2 SVGAGI (reference sequence). With V trimmed by 5 bases and J by 4 bases, 8 bases remained unmatched. Here the CDR3 DNA reads TGTGCCAGCAGTACCCAATCACTAGCGGGGGCAGATACGCAGTATTTT. This codes for CASSTQSLAGADTQYF.

The chain has TRBV5-1 and TRBJ1-2; 11 bases are a match to TRBD1. The V and J ends lost 4 bases and 3 bases, in that order; junction bases with no gene match: 5. Germline V CDR1 and CDR2: SGHRS, YFSETQ. The CDR3 covers 15 residues. The CDR3 DNA reads as TGCGCCAGCAGCACGGACAGGGGGCGCGACTATGGCTACACCTTC. The encoded protein is CASSTDRGRDYGYTF.

The CDR3 is CASSTPGQGPNEKLFF. CDR3 coding DNA: TGTGCCAGCAGTACACCGGGACAGGGGCCTAATGAAAAACTGTTTTTT. The V call is TRBV28, the J call TRBJ1-4; 10 bases map to TRBD1. The CDR3 extends over 16 amino acids. Germline-derived CDR1 and CDR2 are MDHEN and SYDVKM. Unmatched junction bases numbered 6, after V lost 5 bases and J lost 3 bases.

V is TRBV27 and J is TRBJ1-6, with 9 positions matching TRBD1. CDR3 size: 16 residues. The ends lost 4 bases at V and 9 bases at J; junction bases unmatched: 10. The V gene's germline CDR1 is MNHEY and CDR2 SMNVEV (reference sequence). The CDR3 DNA is TGTGCCAGCAGTTCACAGGGGGCCGGTCGGGCTTCACCCCTCCACTTT. Protein product: CASSSQGAGRASPLHF.

The rearrangement links TRBV18 to TRBJ1-6; the D gene is possibly TRBD1 (6 bases). Germline CDR1 reads KGHSH; CDR2 reads LQKENI. This CDR3 has 15 amino acids. The ends were cut back, 4 bases at V and 6 bases at J, with 13 bases in the middle. CDR3 bases: TGTGCCAGCTCACTATCCGGGACAATTAATTCACCCCTCCACTTT. It yields the protein CASSLSGTINSPLHF.

The CDR3 coding sequence is TGTGCCAGCAGCTCCGGGACAGACGAGCAGTACTTC. Translated: CASSSGTDEQYF. The chain couples TRBV11-2 to TRBJ2-7, with 7 bases fitting TRBD1. Germline CDR1 is SGHAT and CDR2 is FQNNGV. With 4 bases clipped from V and 5 bases from J, the junction kept 2 bases outside the gene matches. The CDR3 extends over 12 amino acids.

The chain uses TRBV9 and TRBJ2-1; TRBD2 aligns across 9 bases. The germline V gene encodes CDR1 SGDLS and CDR2 YYNGEE. Losses at the gene ends were 0 bases for V and 7 bases for J; bases not matched to a gene: 2. This CDR3 has 14 residues. The CDR3 reads CASSVGLAENEQFF. The CDR3 nucleotides are TGTGCCAGCAGCGTAGGACTAGCGGAGAATGAGCAGTTCTTC.

The CDR3 nucleotides are TGTGCCAGCTCTTCCGGGACTAGCGGTGGCGGGGAGCTGTTTTTT. As protein: CASSSGTSGGGELFF. This chain connects TRBV18 to TRBJ2-2; TRBD2 matches at 11 bases. The CDR3 totals 15 residues. V lost 6 bases, J lost 7 bases, and 7 bases stayed unmatched. The germline gives CDR1 KGHSH, CDR2 LQKENI.

The rearrangement uses TRBV7-8 and TRBJ1-1, with TRBD1 matching over 8 bases. After removal of 7 bases from V and 1 base from J, the junction contained 8 bases not matched to a gene. This CDR3 spans 15 amino acids. Looked up from germline, CDR1 is SGHVS and CDR2 is FQNEAQ. The CDR3 here is CASTLLTGANTEAFF. CDR3 nucleotides: TGTGCCAGCACCCTTCTGACAGGGGCGAACACTGAAGCTTTCTTT.

As concerns this clone: The limits of the CDR3 on the DNA are not certain, so only TCRdb's listed CDR3 is given. The J gene is TRBJ2-3, the V gene TRBV7-2; TRBD2, the table's D call, was not compared with the DNA. The V gene's germline CDR1 is SGHTA and CDR2 FQGNSA. Ends included, the CDR3 has 13 residues. The CDR3 sequence is CASSSGVVGFGNF.